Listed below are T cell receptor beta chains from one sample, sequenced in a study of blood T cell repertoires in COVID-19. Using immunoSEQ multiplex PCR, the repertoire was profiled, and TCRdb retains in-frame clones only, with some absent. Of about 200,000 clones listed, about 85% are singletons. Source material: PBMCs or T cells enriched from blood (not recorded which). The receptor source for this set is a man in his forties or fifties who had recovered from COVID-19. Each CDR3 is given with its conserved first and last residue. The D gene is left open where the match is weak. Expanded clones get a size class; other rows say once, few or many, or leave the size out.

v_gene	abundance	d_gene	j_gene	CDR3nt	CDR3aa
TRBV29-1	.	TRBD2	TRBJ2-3	TGCAGCGTTAATAGGGGGACTAGCGGGACAGATACGCAGTATTTT	CSVNRGTSGTDTQYF
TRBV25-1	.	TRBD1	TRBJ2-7	TGTGCCAGCAGGGGAATTGTGGGGACAGGGCCCTACGAGCAGTACTTC	CASRGIVGTGPYEQYF
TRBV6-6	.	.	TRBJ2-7	TGTGCCAGCAGAACCGGAGGAAGCTCCTACGAGCAGTACTTC	CASRTGGSSYEQYF
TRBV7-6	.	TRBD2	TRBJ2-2	TGTGCCAGCAGCCTAGCGGGAGGGAACACCGGGGAGCTGTTTTTT	CASSLAGGNTGELFF
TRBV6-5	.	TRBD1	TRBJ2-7	TGTGCCAGCATCCGCGACAGGGGTGTTTACGAGCAGTACTTC	CASIRDRGVYEQYF
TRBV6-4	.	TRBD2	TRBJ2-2	TGTGCCAGCAGTGAGGGGGAGGGAGACACCGGGGAGCTGTTTTTT	CASSEGEGDTGELFF
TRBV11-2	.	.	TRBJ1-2	TGTGCCAGCAGCTTAGAAAGCCTATATGGCTACACCTTC	CASSLESLYGYTF
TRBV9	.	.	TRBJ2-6	TGTGCCAGCAGCCTGCCGGGGACTGGGGCCAACGTCCTGACTTTC	CASSLPGTGANVLTF
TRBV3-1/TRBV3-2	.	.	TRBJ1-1	TGTGCCAGCAGCCTAATTTTTCGGACGGGAAAACAGATGAACACTGAAGCTTTCTTT	CASSLIFRTGKQMNTEAFF
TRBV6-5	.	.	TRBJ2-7	TGTGCCAGCAGTTACTCGAGAAGCAGGGGAGCCGAGCAGTACTTC	CASSYSRSRGAEQYF
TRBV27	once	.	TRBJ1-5	TGTGCCAGCAGTCCGGGGGGGGGACAGCCCCAGCATTTT	CASSPGGGQPQHF
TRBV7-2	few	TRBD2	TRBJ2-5	TGTGCCAGCAGCGCTCCGGGGGGTTGGGAGACCCAGTACTTC	CASSAPGGWETQYF
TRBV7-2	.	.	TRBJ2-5	TGTGCCAGCAGCCCATATGCGGAGACCCAGTACTTC	CASSPYAETQYF
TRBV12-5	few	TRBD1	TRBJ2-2	TGTGCTAGTGTCCTGAGACAGGGTGGAACCGGGGAGCTGTTTTTT	CASVLRQGGTGELFF
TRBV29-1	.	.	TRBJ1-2	TGCAGCGTCCTTGGACCGGGGTCCACTTATGGCTACACCTTC	CSVLGPGSTYGYTF
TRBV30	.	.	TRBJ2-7	TGTGCCTGGAGTAAGACAGACTACGAGCAGTACTTC	CAWSKTDYEQYF
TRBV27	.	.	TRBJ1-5	TGTGCCAGCAGTTTTTGGCCAACTAACAATCAGCCCCAGCATTTT	CASSFWPTNNQPQHF
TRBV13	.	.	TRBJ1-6	TGTGCCAGCAGCTTAGGTGGGACTGGTAATTCACCCCTCCACTTT	CASSLGGTGNSPLHF